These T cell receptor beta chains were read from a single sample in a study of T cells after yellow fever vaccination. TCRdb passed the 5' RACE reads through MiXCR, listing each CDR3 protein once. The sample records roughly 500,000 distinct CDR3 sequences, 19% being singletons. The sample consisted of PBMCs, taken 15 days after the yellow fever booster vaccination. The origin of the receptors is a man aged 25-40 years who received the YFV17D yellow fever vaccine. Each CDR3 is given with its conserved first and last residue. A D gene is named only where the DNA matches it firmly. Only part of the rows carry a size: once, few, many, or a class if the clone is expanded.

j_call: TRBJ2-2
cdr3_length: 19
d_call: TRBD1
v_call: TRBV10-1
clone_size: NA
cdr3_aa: CASMVPSDRGLVSTGELFF

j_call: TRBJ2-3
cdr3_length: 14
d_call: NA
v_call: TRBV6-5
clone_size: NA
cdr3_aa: CASVWGSSTDTQYF

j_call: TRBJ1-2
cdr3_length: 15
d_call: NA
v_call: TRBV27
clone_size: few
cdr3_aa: CASGPRAEIRGGYTF

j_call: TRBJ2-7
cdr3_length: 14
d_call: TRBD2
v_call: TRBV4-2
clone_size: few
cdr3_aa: CASSQVGREQEQYF

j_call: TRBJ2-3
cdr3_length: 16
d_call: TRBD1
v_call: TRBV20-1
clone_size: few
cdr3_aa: CSALSRRDRVTDTQYF

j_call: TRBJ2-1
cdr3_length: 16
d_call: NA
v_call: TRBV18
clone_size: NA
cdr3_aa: CASSPPLFRGGNEQFF

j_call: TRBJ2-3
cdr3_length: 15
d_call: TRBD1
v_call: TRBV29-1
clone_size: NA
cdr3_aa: CSVGKGTVGTDTQYF

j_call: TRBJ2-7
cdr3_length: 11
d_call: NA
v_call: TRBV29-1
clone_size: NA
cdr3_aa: CSVAGESEQYF

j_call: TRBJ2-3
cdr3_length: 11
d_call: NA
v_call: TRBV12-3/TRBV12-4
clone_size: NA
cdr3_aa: CASKNRDTQYF

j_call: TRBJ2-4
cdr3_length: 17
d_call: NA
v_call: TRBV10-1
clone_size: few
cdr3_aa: CASSESSGQLAKNIQYF

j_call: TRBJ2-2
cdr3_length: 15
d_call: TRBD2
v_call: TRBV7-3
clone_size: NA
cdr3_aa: CASSYSGRNTGELFF

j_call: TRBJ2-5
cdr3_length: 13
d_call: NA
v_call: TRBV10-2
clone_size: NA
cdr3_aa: CASSALLKETQYF

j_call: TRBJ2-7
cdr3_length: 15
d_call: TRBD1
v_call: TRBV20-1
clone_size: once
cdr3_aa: CSAMKSGQGINEQYF

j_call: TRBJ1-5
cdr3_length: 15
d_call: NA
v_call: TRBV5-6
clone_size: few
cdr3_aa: CASSSGRSSNQPQHF

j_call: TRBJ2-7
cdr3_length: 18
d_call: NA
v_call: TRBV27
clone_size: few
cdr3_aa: CASSLSVAGASFSYEQYF

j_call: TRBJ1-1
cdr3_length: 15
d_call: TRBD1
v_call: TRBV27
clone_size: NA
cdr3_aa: CASSLGQGPYTEAFF

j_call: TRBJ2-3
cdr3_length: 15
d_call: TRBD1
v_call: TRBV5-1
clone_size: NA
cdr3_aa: CASSGPGQGADTQYF

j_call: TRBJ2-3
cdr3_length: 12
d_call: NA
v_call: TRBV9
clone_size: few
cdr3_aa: CASSGWTDTQYF

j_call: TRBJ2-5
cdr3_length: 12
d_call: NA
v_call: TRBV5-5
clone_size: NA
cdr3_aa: CASSFISGFMDF

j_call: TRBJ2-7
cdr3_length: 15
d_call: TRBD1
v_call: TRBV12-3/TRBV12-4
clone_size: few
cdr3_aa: CASSYRTGGAYQQYF

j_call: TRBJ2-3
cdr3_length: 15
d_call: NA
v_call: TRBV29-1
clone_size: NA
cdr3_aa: CSVEDLEGATDTQYF

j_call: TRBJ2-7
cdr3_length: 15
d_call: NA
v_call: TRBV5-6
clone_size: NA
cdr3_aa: CASSFGRAASYEQYF

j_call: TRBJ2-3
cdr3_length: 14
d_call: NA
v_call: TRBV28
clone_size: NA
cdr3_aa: CASSRVSSTDTQYF

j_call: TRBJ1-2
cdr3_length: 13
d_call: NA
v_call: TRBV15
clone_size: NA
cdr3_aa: CATSRVGDNGYTF

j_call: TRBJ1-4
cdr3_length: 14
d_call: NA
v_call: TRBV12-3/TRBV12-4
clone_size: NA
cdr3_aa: CASTPGTTNEKLFF

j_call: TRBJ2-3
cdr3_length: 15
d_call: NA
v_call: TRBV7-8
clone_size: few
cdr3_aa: CASSLVWTSTDTQYF

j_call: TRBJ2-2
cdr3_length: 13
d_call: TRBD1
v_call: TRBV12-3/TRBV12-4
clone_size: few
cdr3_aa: CASSIRGTGELFF

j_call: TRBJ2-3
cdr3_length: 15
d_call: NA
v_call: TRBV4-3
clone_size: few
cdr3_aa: CASSRTSAPINTQYF

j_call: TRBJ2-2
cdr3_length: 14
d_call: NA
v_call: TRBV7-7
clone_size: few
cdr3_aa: CASSSNPTGGELFF

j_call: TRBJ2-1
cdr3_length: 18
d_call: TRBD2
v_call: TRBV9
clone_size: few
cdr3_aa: CASSAGLAGKVSYNEQFF

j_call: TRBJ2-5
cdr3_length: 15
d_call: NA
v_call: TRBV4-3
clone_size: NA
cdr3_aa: CASSPRFLATETQYF

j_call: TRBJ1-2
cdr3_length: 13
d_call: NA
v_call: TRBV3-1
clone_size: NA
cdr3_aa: CASSQDPGWGYTF

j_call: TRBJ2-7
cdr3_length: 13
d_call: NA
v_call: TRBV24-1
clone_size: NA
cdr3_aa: CATSDGLLYEQYF

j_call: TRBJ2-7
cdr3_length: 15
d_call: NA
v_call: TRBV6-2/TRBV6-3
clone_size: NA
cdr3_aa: CASSRAGTVVYEQYF

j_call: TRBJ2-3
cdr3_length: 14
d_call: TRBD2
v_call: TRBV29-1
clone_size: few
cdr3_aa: CSVVRLAGGDTQYF

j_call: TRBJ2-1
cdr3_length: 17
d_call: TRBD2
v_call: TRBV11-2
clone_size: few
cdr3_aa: CASSWSEGLGRTDEQFF

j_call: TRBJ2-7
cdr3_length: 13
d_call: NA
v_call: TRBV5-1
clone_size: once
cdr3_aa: CSTAVGIGNEQYF

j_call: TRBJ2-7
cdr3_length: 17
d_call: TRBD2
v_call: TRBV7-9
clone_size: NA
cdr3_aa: CASSARTSGRSSYEQYF

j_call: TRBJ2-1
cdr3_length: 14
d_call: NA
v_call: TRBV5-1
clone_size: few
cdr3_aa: CASSSGSTYNEQFF

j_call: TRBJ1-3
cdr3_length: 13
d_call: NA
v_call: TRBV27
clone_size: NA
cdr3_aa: CASSLFAGNTIYF

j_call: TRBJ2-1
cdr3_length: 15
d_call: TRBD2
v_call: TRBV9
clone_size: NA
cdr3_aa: CASSVGGLDAVEQFF

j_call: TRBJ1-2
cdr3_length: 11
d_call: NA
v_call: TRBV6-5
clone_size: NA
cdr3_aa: CASSRPPGYTF

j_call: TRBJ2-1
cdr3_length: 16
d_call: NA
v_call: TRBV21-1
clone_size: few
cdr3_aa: CASSKGQGRADGEQFF

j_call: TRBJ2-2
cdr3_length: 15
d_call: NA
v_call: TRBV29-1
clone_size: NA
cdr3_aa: CSVAQGQVDTGELFF

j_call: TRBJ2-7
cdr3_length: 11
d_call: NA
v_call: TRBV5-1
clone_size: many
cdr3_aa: CASMEDYEQYF

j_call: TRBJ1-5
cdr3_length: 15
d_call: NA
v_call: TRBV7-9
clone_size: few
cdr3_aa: CASSSSFYSNQPQHF

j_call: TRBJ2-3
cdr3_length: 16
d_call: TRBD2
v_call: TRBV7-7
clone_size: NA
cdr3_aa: CASSELAGGPPGTQYF

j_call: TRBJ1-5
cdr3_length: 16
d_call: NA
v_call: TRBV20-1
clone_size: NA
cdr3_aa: CSARGGGGAGEQPQHF

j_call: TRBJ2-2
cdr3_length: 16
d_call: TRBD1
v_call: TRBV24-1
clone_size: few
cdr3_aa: CATSDYETGDTGELFF

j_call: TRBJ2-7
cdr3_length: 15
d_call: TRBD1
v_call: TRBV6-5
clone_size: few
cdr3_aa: CASSYSGTGLYEQYF

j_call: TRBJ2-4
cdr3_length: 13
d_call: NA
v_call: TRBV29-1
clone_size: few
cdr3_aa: CSGRSRAKNIQYF

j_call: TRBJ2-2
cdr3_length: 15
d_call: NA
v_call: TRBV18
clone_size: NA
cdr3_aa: CASSPTNLNTGELFF

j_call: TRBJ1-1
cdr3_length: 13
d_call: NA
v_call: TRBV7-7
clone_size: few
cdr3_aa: CASSPLGGHKAFF